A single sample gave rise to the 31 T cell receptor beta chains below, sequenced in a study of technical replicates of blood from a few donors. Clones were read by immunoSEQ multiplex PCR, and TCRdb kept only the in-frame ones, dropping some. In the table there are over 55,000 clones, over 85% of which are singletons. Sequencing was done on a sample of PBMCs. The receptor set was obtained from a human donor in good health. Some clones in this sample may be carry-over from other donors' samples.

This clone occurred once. Here the CDR3 DNA reads TGTGCCTCGAGCGGTTCGACTAGCGGGGGGGAGCCCTACGAGCAGTACTTC. As protein: CASSGSTSGGEPYEQYF. The J gene is TRBJ2-7, the V gene TRBV30; 14 bases agree with TRBD2. The V gene's germline CDR1 is GTSNPN and CDR2 SVGIG (reference sequence). This CDR3 spans 17 amino acids. V lost 7 bases, J lost 2 bases, and 13 bases stayed unmatched. Full variable domain (outside the CDR3, taken from reference TRBV30 and TRBJ2-7): SQTIHQWPATLVQPVGSPLSLECTVEGTSNPNLYWYRQAAGRGLQLLFYSVGIGQISSEVPQNLSASRPQDRQFILSSKKLLLSDSGFYLCASSGSTSGGEPYEQYFGPGTRLTVT.

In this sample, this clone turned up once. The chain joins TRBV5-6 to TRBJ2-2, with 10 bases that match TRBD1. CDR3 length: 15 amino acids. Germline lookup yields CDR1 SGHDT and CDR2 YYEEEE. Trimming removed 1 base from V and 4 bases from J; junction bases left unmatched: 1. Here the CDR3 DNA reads TGTGCCAGCAGCTTGTGGGACAGGGGCACCGGGGAGCTGTTTTTT. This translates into CASSLWDRGTGELFF.

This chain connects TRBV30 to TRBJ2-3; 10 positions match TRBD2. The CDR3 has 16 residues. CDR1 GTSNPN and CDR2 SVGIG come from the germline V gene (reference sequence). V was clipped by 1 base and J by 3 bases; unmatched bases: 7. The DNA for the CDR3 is TGTGCCTGGAGTGGACTAGCGGGTTCGGGAACAGATACGCAGTATTTT. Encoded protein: CAWSGLAGSGTDTQYF. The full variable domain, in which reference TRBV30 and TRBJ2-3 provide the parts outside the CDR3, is SQTIHQWPATLVQPVGSPLSLECTVEGTSNPNLYWYRQAAGRGLQLLFYSVGIGQISSEVPQNLSASRPQDRQFILSSKKLLLSDSGFYLCAWSGLAGSGTDTQYFGPGTRLTVL.

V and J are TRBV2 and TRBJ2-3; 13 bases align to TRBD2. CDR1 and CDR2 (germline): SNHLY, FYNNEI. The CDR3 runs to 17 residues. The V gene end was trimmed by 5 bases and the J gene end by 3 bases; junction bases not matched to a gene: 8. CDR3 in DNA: TGTGCCAGCAGTAAAAGAGGACTAGCGGGAGTAACAGATACGCAGTATTTT. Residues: CASSKRGLAGVTDTQYF.

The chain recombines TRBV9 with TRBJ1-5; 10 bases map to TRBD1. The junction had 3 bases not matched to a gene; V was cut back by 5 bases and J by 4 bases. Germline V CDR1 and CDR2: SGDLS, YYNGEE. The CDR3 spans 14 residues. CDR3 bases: TGTGCCAGCAGTAGACAGGGGGCGAATCAGCCCCAGCATTTT. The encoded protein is CASSRQGANQPQHF.

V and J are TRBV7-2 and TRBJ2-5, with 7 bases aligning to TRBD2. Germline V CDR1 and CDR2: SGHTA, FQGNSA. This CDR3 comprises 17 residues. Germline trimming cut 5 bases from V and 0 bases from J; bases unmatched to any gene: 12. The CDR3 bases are TGTGCCAGCAGCCGGGGTTCGGGCGGGAGAAACCAAGAGACCCAGTACTTC. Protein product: CASSRGSGGRNQETQYF.

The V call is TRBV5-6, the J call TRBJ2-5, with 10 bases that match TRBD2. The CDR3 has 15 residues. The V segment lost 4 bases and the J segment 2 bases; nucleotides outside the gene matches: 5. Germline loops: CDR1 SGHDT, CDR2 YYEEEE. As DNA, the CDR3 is TGTGCCAGCAGCACGACTAGCGGGCTACAAGAGACCCAGTACTTC. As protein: CASSTTSGLQETQYF.

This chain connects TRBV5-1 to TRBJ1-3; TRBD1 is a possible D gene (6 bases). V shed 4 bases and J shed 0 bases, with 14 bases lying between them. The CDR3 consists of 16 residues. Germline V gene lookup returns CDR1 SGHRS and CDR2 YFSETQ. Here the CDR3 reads CASSTSGQTSGNTIYF. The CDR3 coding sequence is TGCGCCAGCAGCACCTCGGGACAAACCTCTGGAAACACCATATATTTT.

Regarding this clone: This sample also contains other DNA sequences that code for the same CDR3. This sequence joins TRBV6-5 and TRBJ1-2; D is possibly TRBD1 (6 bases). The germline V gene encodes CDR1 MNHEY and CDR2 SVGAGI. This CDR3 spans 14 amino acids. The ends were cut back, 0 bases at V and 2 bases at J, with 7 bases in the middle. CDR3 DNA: TGTGCCAGCAGTTACTCGAGGGGGAACTATGGCTACACCTTC. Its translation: CASSYSRGNYGYTF.

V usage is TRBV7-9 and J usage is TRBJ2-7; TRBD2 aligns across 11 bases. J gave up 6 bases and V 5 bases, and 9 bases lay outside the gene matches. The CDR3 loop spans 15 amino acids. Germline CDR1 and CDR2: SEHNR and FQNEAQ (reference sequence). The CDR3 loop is CASSRGTSGPIEQYF. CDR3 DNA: TGTGCCAGCAGCCGGGGGACTAGCGGTCCGATCGAGCAGTACTTC.

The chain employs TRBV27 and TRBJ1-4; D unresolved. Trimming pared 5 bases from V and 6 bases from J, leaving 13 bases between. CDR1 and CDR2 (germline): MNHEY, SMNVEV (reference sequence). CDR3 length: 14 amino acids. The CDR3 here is CASSGMRADEKLFF. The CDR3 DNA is TGTGCCAGCAGTGGCATGAGGGCGGATGAAAAACTGTTTTTT.

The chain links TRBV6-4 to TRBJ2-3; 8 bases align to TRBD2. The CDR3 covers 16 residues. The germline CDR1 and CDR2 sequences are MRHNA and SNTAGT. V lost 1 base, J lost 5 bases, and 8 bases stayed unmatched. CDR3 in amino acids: CASSDLPAGGLDTQYF. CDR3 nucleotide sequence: TGTGCCAGCAGTGACTTGCCGGCGGGGGGACTAGATACGCAGTATTTT.

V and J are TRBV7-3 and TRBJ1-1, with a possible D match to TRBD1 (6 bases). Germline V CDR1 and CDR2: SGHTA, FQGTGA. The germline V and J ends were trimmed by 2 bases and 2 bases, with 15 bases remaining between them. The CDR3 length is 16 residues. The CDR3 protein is CASSLYATGTNTEAFF. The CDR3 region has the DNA TGTGCCAGCAGCTTATATGCTACCGGGACAAACACTGAAGCTTTCTTT.

The CDR3 DNA follows: TGTGCCAGCAGCACCCGGAACAGGGACCGCAACTCGAACACTGAAGCTTTCTTT. Translating gives CASSTRNRDRNSNTEAFF. The rearrangement joins TRBV7-9 to TRBJ1-1, with a weak D call TRBD1 (6 bases). Trimming took off 5 bases at V and 1 base at J, with 23 bases between the two ends. Germline V gene data show CDR1 as SEHNR and CDR2 as FQNEAQ (reference sequence). CDR3 length equals 18 residues. Variable domain in full (rest from reference TRBV7-9 and TRBJ1-1): DTGVSQNPRHKITKRGQNVTFRCDPISEHNRLYWYRQTLGQGPEFLTYFQNEAQLEKSRLLSDRFSAERPKGSFSTLEIQRTEQGDSAMYLCASSTRNRDRNSNTEAFFGQGTRLTVV.

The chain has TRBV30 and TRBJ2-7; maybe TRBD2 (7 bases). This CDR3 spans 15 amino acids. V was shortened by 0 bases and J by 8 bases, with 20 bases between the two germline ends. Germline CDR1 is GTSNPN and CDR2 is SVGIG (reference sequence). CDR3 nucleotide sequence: TGTGCCTGGAGTGTAGGGGGAGGGTCGAAGGCGAAGCAGTACTTC. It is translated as CAWSVGGGSKAKQYF. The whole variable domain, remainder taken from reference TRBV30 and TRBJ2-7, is SQTIHQWPATLVQPVGSPLSLECTVEGTSNPNLYWYRQAAGRGLQLLFYSVGIGQISSEVPQNLSASRPQDRQFILSSKKLLLSDSGFYLCAWSVGGGSKAKQYFGPGTRLTVT.

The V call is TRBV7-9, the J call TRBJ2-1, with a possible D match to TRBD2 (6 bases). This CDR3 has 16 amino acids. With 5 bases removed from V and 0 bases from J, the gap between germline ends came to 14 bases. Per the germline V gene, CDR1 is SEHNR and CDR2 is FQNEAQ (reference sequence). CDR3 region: CASSRLAALSYNEQFF. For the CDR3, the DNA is TGTGCCAGCAGCAGATTAGCGGCCCTCTCCTACAATGAGCAGTTCTTC.

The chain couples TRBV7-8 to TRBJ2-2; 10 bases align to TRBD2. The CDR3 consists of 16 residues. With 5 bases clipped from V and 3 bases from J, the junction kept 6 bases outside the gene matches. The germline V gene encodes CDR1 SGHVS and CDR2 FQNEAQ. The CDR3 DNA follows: TGTGCCAGCAGCCAGCTAGCGGGAGAACACACCGGGGAGCTGTTTTTT. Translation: CASSQLAGEHTGELFF.

The DNA of the CDR3 is TGCGCCAGCAGCTCTAGGCGATCCGGGACAGGGTCTTCTGGGGCCAACGTCCTGACTTTC. Translation: CASSSRRSGTGSSGANVLTF. The chain carries TRBV5-1 and TRBJ2-6; 9 nucleotides match TRBD1. The CDR3 sequence is 20 residues long. V lost 3 bases and J lost 1; bases outside the gene matches: 14. Germline-derived CDR1 and CDR2 are SGHRS and YFSETQ.

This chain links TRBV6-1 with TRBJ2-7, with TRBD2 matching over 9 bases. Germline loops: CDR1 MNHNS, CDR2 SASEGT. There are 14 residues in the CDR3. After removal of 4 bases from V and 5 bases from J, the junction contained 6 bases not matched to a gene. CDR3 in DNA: TGTGCCAGCAGTGTAGCGGGGGCCAAGGACGAGCAGTACTTC. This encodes CASSVAGAKDEQYF.

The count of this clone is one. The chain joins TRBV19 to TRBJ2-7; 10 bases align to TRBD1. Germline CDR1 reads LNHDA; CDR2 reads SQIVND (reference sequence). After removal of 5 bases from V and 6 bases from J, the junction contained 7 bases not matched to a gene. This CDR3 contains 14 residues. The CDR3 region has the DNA TGTGCCAGTAGTGTCCGGGACAGGGGCGGCGAGCAGTACTTC. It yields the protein CASSVRDRGGEQYF.

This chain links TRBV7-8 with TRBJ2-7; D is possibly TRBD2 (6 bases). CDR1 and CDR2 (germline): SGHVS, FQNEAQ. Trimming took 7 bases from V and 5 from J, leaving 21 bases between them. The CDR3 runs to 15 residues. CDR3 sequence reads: CASTPGAGIWDEQYF. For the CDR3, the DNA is TGTGCCAGCACCCCTGGGGCGGGGATCTGGGACGAGCAGTACTTC.

The DNA of the CDR3 is TGTGCCAGCAGCTTAGTGGCCGGTCCCGGGTACGAGCAGTACTTC. This sequence encodes CASSLVAGPGYEQYF. The chain joins TRBV7-8 to TRBJ2-7, with no clear D. This CDR3 spans 15 amino acids. V was shortened by 1 base and J by 4 bases, with 14 bases between the two germline ends. Germline CDR1 and CDR2: SGHVS and FQNEAQ.

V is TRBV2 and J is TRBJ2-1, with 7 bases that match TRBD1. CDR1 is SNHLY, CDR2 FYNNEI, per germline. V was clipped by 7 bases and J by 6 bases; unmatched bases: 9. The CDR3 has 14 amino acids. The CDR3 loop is CASTGEGARNEQFF. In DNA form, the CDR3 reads TGTGCCAGCACTGGAGAGGGGGCGCGCAATGAGCAGTTCTTC.

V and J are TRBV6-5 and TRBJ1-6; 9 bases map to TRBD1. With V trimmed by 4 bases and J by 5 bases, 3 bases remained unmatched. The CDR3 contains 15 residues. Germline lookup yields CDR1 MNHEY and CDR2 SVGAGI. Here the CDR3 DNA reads TGTGCCAGCAGTTGGGGACAGGGCCATAATTCACCCCTCCACTTT. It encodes CASSWGQGHNSPLHF.

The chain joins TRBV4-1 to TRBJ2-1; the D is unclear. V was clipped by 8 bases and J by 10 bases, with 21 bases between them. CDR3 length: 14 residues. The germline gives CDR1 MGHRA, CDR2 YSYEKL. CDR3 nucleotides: TGCGCCAGCCGCCGTCTTGGAACAGCACAAGAGCAGTTCTTC. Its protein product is CASRRLGTAQEQFF.

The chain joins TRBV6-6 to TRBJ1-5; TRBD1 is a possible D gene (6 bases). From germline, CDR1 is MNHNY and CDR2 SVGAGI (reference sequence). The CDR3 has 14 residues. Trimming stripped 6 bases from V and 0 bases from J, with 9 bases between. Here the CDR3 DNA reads TGTGCCAGCAGAATGGACAGTAGCAATCAGCCCCAGCATTTT. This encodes CASRMDSSNQPQHF.

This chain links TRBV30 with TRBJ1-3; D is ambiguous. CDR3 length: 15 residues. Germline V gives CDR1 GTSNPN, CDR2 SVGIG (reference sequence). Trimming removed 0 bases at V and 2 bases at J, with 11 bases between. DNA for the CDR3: TGTGCCTGGAGTGTACCTGGCCTGACTGGAAACACCATATATTTT. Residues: CAWSVPGLTGNTIYF.

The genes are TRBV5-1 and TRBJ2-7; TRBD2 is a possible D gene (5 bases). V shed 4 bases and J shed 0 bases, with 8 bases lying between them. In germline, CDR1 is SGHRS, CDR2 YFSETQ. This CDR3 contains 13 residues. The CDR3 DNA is TGCGCCAGCAGCCGGGAACCCTCCTACGAGCAGTACTTC. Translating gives CASSREPSYEQYF.

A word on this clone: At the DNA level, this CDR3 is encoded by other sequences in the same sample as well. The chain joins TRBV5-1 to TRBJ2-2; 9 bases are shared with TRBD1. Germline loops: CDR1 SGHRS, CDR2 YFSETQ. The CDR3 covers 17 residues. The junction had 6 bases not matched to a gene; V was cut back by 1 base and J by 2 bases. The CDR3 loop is CASSLKKTGGNTGELFF. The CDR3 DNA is TGCGCCAGCAGCTTGAAAAAGACAGGGGGAAACACCGGGGAGCTGTTTTTT. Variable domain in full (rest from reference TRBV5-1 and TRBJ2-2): KAGVTQTPRYLIKTRGQQVTLSCSPISGHRSVSWYQQTPGQGLQFLFEYFSETQRNKGNFPGRFSGRQFSNSRSEMNVSTLELGDSALYLCASSLKKTGGNTGELFFGEGSRLTVL.

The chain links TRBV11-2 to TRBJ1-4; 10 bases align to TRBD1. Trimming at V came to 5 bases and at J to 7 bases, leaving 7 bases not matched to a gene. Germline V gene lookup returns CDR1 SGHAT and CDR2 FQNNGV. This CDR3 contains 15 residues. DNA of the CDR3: TGTGCCAGCAGCCGCCCCGGGACAGGGGTTGAAAAACTGTTTTTT. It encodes CASSRPGTGVEKLFF.

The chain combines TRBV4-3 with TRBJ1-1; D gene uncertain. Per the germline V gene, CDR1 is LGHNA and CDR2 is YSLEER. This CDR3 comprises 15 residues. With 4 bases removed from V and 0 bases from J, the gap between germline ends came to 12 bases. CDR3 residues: CASSRAGGMNTEAFF. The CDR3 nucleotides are TGCGCCAGCAGCCGAGCGGGTGGGATGAACACTGAAGCTTTCTTT.